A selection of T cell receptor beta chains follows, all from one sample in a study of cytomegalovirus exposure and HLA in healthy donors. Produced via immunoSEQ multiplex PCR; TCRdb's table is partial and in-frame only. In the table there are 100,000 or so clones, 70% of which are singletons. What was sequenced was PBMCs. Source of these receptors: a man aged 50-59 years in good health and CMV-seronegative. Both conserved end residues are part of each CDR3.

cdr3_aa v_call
CAWTPPDRVDEQYF TRBV30
CSVEDRETQYF TRBV29-1
CASSLYHETQYF TRBV18
CASSPDRAPNQPQHF TRBV28
CASSFKQDNSPLHF TRBV5-5
CASSMFEGYEQYF TRBV19
CASSKGRDSGNTIYF TRBV9
CASSPRQGITGELFF TRBV6-5
CASSLADLDEQYF TRBV5-4
CATSEGQETQYF TRBV2
CASSPDWRNYGYTF TRBV18
CASSSGRTQYF TRBV28
CASSLAFQGNEQFF TRBV7-2
CASSLTGGSTNEQFF TRBV19
CASSPGQGGEQYF TRBV28
CALLDRDFFYEQYF TRBV6-4
CASSLDGGYSYEQYF TRBV5-8
CASSYPLEQGNPEAFF TRBV28
CASSQWSGTGPKGYGYTF TRBV14